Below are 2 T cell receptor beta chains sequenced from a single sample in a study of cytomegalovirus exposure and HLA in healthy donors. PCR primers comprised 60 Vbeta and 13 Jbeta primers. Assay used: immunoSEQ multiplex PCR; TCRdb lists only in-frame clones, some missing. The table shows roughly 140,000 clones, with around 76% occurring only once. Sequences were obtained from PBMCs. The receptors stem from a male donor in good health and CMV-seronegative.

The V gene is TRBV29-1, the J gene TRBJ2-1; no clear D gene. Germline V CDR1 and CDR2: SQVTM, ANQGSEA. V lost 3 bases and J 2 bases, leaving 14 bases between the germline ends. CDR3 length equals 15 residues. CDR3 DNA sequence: TGCAGCGTTGAGGGTTCCATACAGACCTACAATGAGCAGTTCTTC. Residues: CSVEGSIQTYNEQFF.

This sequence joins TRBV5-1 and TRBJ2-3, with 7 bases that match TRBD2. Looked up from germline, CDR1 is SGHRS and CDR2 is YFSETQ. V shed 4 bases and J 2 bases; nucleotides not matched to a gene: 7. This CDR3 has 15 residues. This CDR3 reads CASSPRRGVTDTQYF. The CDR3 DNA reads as TGCGCCAGCAGCCCCCGCCGGGGGGTCACAGATACGCAGTATTTT.